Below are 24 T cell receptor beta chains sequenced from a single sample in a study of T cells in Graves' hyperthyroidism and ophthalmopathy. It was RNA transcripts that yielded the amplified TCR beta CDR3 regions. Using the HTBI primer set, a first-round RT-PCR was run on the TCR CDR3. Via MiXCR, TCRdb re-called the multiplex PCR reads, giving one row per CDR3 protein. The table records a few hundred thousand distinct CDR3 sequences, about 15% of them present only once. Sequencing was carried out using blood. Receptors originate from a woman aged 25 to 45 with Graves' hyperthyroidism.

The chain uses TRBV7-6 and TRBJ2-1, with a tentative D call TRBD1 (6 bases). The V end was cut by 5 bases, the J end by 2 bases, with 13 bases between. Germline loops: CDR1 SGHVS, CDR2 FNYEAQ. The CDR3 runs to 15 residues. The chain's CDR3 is CASSLNRVPYNEQFF. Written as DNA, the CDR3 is TGTGCCAGCAGCCTAAACAGGGTACCCTACAATGAGCAGTTCTTC.

The CDR3 spells CASSVKWNTEAFF. The CDR3 DNA sequence: TGTGCCAGCAGTGTAAAGTGGAACACTGAAGCTTTCTTT. The genes are TRBV6-4 and TRBJ1-1; D not resolved. The CDR3 contains 13 residues. Germline values: CDR1 MRHNA, CDR2 SNTAGT. The germline V and J ends were trimmed by 4 bases and 1 base, with 7 bases remaining between them.

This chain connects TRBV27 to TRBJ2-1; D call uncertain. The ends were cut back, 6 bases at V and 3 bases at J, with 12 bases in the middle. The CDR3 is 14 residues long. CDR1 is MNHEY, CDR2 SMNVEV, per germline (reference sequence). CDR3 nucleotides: TGTGCCAGCAGCCGAAGTGGCCTCTACAATGAGCAGTTCTTC. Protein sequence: CASSRSGLYNEQFF.

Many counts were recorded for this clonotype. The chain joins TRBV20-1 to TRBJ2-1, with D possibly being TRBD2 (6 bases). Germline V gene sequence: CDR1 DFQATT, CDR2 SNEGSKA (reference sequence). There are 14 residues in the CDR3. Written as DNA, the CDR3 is TGCAGCGGGGACTGGGGACCGAATAACAATGAGCAGTTCTTC. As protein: CSGDWGPNNNEQFF.

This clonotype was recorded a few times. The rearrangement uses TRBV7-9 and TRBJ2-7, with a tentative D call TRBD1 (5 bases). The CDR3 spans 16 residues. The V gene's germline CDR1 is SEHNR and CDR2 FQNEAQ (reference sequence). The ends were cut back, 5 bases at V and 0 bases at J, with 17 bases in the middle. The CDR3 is CASSPKKTESSYEQYF. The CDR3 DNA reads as TGTGCCAGCAGCCCTAAAAAGACAGAGAGCTCCTACGAGCAGTACTTC. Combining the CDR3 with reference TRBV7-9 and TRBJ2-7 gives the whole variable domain DTGVSQNPRHKITKRGQNVTFRCDPISEHNRLYWYRQTLGQGPEFLTYFQNEAQLEKSRLLSDRFSAERPKGSFSTLEIQRTEQGDSAMYLCASSPKKTESSYEQYFGPGTRLTVT.

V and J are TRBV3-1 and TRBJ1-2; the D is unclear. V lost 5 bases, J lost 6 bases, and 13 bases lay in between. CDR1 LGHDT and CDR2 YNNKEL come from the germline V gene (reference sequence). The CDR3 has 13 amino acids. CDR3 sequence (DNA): TGTGCCAGCAGCTTCCGGAGAACGAATGGCTACACCTTC. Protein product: CASSFRRTNGYTF.

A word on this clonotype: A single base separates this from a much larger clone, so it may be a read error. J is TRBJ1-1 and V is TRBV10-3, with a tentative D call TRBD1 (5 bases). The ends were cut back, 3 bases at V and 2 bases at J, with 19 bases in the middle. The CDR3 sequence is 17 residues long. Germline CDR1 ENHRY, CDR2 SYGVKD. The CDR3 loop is CAISEEPGRRPNTEAFF. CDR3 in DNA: TGTGCCATCAGTGAAGAGCCAGGGAGGAGGCCAAACACTGAAGCTTTCTTT.

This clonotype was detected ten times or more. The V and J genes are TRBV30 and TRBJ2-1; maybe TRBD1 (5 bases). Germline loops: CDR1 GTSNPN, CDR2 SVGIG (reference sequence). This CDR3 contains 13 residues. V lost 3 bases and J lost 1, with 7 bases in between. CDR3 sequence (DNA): TGTGCCTGGAGGAAGGGGTCCTACAATGAGCAGTTCTTC. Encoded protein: CAWRKGSYNEQFF.

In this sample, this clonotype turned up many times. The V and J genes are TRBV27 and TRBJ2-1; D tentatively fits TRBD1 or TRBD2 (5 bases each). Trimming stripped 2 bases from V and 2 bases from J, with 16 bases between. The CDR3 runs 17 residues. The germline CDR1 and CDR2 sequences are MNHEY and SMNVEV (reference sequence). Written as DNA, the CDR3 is TGTGCCAGCAGTTTAAGGACGAGGGTAGGGGCCTACAATGAGCAGTTCTTC. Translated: CASSLRTRVGAYNEQFF.

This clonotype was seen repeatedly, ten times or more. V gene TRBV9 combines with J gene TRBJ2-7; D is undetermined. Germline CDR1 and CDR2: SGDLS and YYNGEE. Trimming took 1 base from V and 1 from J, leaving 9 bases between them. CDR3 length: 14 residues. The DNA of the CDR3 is TGTGCCAGCAGCGTACTGATGGAATCCTACGAGCAGTACTTC. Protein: CASSVLMESYEQYF.

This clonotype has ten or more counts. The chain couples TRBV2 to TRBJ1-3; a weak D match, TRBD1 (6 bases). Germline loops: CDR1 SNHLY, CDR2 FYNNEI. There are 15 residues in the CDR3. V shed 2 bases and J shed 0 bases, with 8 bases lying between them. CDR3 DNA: TGTGCCAGCAGTGAAAACAGGGCCTCTGGAAACACCATATATTTT. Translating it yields CASSENRASGNTIYF.

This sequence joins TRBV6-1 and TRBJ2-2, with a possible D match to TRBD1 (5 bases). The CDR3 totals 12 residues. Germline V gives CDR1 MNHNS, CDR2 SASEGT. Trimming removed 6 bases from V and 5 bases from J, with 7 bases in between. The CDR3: CASRRQTGELFF. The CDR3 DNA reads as TGTGCCAGCAGGAGACAGACCGGGGAGCTGTTTTTT.

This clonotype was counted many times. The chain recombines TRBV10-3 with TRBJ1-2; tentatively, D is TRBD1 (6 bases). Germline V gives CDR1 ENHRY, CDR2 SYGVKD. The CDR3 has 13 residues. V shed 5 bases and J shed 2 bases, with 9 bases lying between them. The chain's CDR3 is CAISNGTNYGYTF. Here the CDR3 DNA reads TGTGCCATCAGTAATGGGACAAACTATGGCTACACCTTC.

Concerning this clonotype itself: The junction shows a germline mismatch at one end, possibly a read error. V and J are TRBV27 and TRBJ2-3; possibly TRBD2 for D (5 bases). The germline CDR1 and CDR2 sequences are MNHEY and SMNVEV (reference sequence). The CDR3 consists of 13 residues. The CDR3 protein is CATSLLGTDTQYF. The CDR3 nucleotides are TGTGCCACCAGTTTACTAGGCACAGATACGCAGTATTTT.

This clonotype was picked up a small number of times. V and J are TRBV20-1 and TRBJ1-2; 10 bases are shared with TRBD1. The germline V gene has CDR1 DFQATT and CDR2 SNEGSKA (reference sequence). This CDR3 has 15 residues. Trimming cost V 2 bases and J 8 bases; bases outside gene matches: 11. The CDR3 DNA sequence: TGCAGTGCTAGACCCCCGACAGGGGGCGCAGGGGGCTACACCTTC. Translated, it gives CSARPPTGGAGGYTF.

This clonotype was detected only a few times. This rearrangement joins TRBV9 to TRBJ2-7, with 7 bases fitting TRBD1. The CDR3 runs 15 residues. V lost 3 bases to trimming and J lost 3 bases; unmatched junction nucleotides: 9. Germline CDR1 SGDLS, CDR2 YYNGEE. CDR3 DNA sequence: TGTGCCAGCAGCGGACGGACAGGATCGAACTACGAGCAGTACTTC. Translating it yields CASSGRTGSNYEQYF.

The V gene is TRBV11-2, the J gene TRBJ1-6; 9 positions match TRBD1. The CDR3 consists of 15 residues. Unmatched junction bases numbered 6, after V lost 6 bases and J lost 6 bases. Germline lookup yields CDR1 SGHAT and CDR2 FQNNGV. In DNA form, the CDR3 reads TGTGCCAGCAGACCATCGGGACAGGGTAATTCACCCCTCCACTTT. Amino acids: CASRPSGQGNSPLHF.

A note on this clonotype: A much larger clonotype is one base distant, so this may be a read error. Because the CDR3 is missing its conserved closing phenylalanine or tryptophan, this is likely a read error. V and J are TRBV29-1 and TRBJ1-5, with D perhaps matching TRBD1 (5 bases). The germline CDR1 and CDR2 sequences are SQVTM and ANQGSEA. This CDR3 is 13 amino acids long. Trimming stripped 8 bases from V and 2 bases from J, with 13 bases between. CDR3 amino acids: CSHAPGRNQPQHS. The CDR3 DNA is TGCAGCCATGCTCCGGGGCGCAATCAGCCCCAGCATTCT.

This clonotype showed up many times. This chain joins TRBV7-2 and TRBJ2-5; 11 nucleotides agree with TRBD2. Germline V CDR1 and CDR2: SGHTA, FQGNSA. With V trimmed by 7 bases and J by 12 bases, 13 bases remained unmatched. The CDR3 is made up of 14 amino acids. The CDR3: CASTQGGLAATEYF. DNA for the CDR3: TGTGCCAGCACCCAAGGGGGACTAGCGGCGACTGAGTACTTC.

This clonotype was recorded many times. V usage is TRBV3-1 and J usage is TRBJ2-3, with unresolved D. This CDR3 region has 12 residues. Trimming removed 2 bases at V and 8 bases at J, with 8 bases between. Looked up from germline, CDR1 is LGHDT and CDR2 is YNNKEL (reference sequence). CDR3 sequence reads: CASSQKPGTQYF. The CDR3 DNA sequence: TGTGCCAGCAGCCAAAAGCCCGGTACGCAGTATTTT.

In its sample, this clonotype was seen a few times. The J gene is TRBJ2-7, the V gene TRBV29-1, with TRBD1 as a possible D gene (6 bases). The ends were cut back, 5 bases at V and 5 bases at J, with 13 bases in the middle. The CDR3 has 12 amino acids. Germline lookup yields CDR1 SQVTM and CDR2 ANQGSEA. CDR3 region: CSVSGRGHEQYF. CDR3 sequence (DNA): TGCAGCGTTTCGGGCAGGGGCCACGAGCAGTACTTC.

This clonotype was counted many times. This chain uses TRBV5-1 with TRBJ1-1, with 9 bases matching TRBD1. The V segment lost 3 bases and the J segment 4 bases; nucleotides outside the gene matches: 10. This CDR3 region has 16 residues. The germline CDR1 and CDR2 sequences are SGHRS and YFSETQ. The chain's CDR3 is CASSSPETGGTTEAFF. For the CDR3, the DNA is TGCGCCAGCAGCTCACCAGAGACAGGGGGGACCACTGAAGCTTTCTTT.

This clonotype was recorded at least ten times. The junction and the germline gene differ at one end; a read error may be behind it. In DNA, the CDR3 is TGTGCCAGCAGTTACTCGATGAACGGCGTGTCCTACGGGCAGTACTTC. This encodes CASSYSMNGVSYGQYF. V is TRBV6-6 and J is TRBJ2-7; D call uncertain. Germline V gene data show CDR1 as MNHNY and CDR2 as SVGAGI (reference sequence). This CDR3 has 16 amino acids.

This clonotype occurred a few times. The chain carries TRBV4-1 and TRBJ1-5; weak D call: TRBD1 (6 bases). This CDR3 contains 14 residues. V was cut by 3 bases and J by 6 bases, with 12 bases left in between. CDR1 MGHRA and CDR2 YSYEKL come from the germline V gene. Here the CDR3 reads CASSQTQGGQPQHF. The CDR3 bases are TGCGCCAGCAGCCAGACACAGGGCGGTCAGCCCCAGCATTTT.